This TCR beta chain was retrieved from a study of cytomegalovirus exposure and HLA in healthy donors. V lost 4 bases and J lost 0; bases outside the gene matches: 6. Germline-derived CDR1 and CDR2 are MGHRA and YSYEKL. The CDR3 covers 15 residues. Notes on this clone: Its antigen is unknown.

Study conclusions and caveats: An analysis done earlier found most TCR beta V segments productive about 90% or about 30% of the time. The study reported that TCR beta sequences accurately predicted HLA-A and HLA-B alleles in most subjects.

60 Vbeta and 13 Jbeta primers were used in PCR. Assay: immunoSEQ multiplex PCR; the TCRdb copy retains only in-frame clones and omits some. The sample has tens of thousands of clones; roughly four fifths are singletons. The specimen was PBMCs. The V and J genes are TRBV4-1 and TRBJ2-7, with 7 nucleotides matching TRBD2. The sequence derives from a young man in good health and CMV-seronegative. The CDR3 protein is CASSLREDLSYEQYF. Here the CDR3 DNA reads TGCGCCAGCAGCCTTCGGGAGGACCTCTCCTACGAGCAGTACTTC.